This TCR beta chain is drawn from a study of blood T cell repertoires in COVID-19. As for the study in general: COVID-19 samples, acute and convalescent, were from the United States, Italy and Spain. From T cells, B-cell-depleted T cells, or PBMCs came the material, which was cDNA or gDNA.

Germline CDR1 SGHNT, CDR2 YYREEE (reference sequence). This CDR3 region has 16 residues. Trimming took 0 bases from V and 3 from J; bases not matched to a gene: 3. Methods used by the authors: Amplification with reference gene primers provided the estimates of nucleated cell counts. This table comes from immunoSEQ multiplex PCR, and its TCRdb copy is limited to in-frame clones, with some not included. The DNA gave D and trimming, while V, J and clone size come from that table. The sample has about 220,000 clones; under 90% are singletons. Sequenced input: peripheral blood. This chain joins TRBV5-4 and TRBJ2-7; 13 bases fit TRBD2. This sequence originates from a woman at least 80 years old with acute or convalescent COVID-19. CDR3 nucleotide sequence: TGTGCCAGCAGCTTGGGACTAGCGGGGGGCAGCTACGAGCAGTACTTC. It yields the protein CASSLGLAGGSYEQYF.